This record covers a single T cell receptor (beta chain). No antigen is known for it. These data come from a study of T cell repertoires in cytomegalovirus infection. The wider study: Selected CMV epitopes included recently identified HLA-C-restricted ones as well as well-studied HLA-B-restricted ones. Study-level points and caveats: Dominating the ex vivo response were HLA-C-restricted CMV-specific TCR beta clonotypes. Totalled public TCR beta family frequency picked out people who carried CMV plus the relevant HLA.

TCRdb fed the reads into MiXCR, producing one record per CDR3 protein. The profile shows some 700,000 distinct CDR3 sequences, around 35% of them singletons. This CDR3 has 11 residues. CDR1 is SQVTM, CDR2 ANQGSEA, per germline. V shed 4 bases and J shed 3 bases, with 6 bases lying between them. This TCR was recovered from a human donor in good health (CMV status not recorded). Some clones in this sample may be carry-over from other donors' samples. The sample consisted of cultured PBMCs, taken from culture after CMV antigen stimulation. The V and J genes are TRBV29-1 and TRBJ1-2, with a tentative D call TRBD1 (6 bases). The CDR3, as DNA: TGCAGCGTTGGACAGGACTATGGCTACACCTTC. Translating it yields CSVGQDYGYTF.